This TCR beta chain was identified during a study of blood T cell repertoires in COVID-19. This clone was counted a few times. The junction shows a germline mismatch at one end, possibly a read error. Produced via immunoSEQ multiplex PCR; TCRdb's table is partial and in-frame only. Here the sample spans some 98,000 clones, less than 85% being singletons. Germline values: CDR1 SSHAT, CDR2 FNYEAQ (reference sequence). The CDR3 has 16 amino acids. The material sequenced was peripheral blood. The chain has TRBV7-7 and TRBJ2-7; 8 positions match TRBD1. The TCR comes from a man in his 70s with active or convalescent COVID-19. The CDR3: CASSPFLVGTGYEQYF. The CDR3 bases are TGTGCTAGCAGCCCTTTTTTAGTGGGGACAGGCTACGAGCAGTACTTC.